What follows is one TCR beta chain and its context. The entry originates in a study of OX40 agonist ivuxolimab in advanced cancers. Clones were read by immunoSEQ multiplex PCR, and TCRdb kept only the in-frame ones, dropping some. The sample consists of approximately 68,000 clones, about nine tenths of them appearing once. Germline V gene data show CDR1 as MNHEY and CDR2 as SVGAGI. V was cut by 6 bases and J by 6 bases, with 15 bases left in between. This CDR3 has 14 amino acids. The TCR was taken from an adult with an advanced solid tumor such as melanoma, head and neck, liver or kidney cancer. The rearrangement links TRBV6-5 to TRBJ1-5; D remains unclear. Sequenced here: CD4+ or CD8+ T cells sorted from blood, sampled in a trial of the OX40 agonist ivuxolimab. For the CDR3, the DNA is TGTGCCAGCAGATTGAAGGCAGCTTTTCAGCCCCAGCATTTT. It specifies CASRLKAAFQPQHF.